This TCR beta chain was recorded in a study of control samples from healthy donors and cancer patients. The CDR3 has 14 residues. The V and J ends lost 7 bases and 8 bases, in that order; junction bases with no gene match: 6. Germline CDR1 reads SNHLY; CDR2 reads FYNNEI. Clones were read by immunoSEQ multiplex PCR, and TCRdb kept only the in-frame ones, dropping some. This table has 150,000 to 200,000 clones, around 92% appearing once. The chain links TRBV2 to TRBJ2-1; 12 bases line up with TRBD2. The TCR comes from a woman aged 30 to 39 in good health. The specimen sequenced was blood. CDR3 amino acids: CASNTLAGGDEQFF. The CDR3 DNA sequence: TGTGCCAGCAACACCCTAGCGGGGGGGGATGAGCAGTTCTTC.